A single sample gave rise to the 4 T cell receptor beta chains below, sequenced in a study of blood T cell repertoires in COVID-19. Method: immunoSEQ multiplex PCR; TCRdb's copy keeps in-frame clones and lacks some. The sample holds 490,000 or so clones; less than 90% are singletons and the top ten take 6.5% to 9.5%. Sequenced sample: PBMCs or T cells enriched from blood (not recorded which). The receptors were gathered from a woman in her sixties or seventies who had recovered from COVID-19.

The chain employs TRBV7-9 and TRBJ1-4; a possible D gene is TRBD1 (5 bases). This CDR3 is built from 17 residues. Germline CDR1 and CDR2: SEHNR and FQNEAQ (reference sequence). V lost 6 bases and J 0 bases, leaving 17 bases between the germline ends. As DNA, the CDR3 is TGTGCCAGCAGAGTGGGGCAGGTATTCGCAACTAATGAAAAACTGTTTTTT. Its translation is CASRVGQVFATNEKLFF.

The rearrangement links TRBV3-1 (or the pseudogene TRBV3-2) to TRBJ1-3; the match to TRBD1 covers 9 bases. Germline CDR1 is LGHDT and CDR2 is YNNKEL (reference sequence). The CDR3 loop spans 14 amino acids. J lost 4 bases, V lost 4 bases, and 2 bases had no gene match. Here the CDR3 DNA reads TGTGCCAGCAGCCTGGGACAGGGAGGAAACACCATATATTTT. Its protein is CASSLGQGGNTIYF.

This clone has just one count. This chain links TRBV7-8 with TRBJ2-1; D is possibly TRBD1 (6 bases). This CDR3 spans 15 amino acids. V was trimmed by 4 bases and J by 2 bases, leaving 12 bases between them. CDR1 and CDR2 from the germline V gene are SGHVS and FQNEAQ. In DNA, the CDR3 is TGTGCCAGCAGCTCAGGGGTTCCCACCTACAATGAGCAGTTCTTC. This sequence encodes CASSSGVPTYNEQFF. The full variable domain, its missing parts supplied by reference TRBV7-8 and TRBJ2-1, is GAGVSQSPRYKVAKRGQDVALRCDPISGHVSLFWYQQALGQGPEFLTYFQNEAQLDKSGLPSDRFFAERPEGSVSTLKIQRTQQEDSAVYLCASSSGVPTYNEQFFGPGTRLTVL.

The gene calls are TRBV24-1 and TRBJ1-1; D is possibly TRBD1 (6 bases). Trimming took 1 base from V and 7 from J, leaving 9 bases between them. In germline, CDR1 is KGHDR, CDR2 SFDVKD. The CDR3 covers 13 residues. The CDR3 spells CATSDLTDSEAFF. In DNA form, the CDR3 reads TGTGCCACCAGTGATTTAACGGACAGTGAAGCTTTCTTT.